A single sample is the source of the 3 T cell receptor beta chains below, sequenced in a study of T cell clones after liver transplantation (dated by TCRdb to between 2019 and 2020). Receptors were amplified or captured by the immunoSEQ multiplex PCR assay. TCRdb took over this immuneACCESS table, retaining in-frame rearrangements with V and J assigned. Such tables are incomplete; in checked studies, under half of the missing clones stem from an unresolved V gene, and the remainder is unexplained. In all, the sample holds some 80,000 clones, and roughly 85% of those were seen once. The ten largest clones represent about 0.45% of the sample. Source: CD4+ T cells from blood, taken just over 45 months after liver transplant. The receptors stem from a human patient who received a liver transplant. In patients who had a transplant, some T cells may come from the graft donor.

The chain is built from TRBV18 and TRBJ2-5; D gene uncertain. Germline loops: CDR1 KGHSH, CDR2 LQKENI. V was trimmed by 5 bases and J by 1 base, leaving 8 bases between them. The CDR3 is 13 amino acids. The chain's CDR3 is CASSSRPQETQYF. CDR3 coding DNA: TGTGCCAGCTCATCCCGGCCCCAAGAGACCCAGTACTTC.

The chain couples TRBV9 to TRBJ1-3; a possible D gene is TRBD1 (5 bases). The CDR3 contains 15 residues. V lost 6 bases to trimming and J lost 2 bases, with 15 bases between them. Germline V gene lookup returns CDR1 SGDLS and CDR2 YYNGEE. DNA for the CDR3: TGTGCCAGCAACCCGTATGGGGGGGCTGGAAACACCATATATTTT. This codes for CASNPYGGAGNTIYF.

This sequence joins TRBV30 and TRBJ1-1; D remains ambiguous. Germline-derived CDR1 and CDR2 are GTSNPN and SVGIG (reference sequence). The CDR3 contains 15 residues. Trimming pared 7 bases from V and 1 base from J, leaving 19 bases between. The CDR3 sequence: CASKRGRERNTEAFF. The CDR3 bases are TGTGCCTCTAAGCGCGGGAGAGAAAGGAACACTGAAGCTTTCTTT. Based on the CDR3 plus reference TRBV30 and TRBJ1-1, the full variable domain is SQTIHQWPATLVQPVGSPLSLECTVEGTSNPNLYWYRQAAGRGLQLLFYSVGIGQISSEVPQNLSASRPQDRQFILSSKKLLLSDSGFYLCASKRGRERNTEAFFGQGTRLTVV.